This T cell receptor (beta chain) derives from a study of CD8 T cells in ankylosing spondylitis. Findings and limits, study-wide: Disease-associated clones were reportedly significantly overrepresented in matched ankylosing spondylitis synovial fluid. Disease-linked clones were CD8+ and relatively rare in peripheral blood. Typical of ankylosing spondylitis blood, it appeared, was a TCR beta motif of several highly homologous variants.

The germline gives CDR1 DFQATT, CDR2 SNEGSKA (reference sequence). This CDR3 is built from 16 residues. Trimming took 4 bases from V and 1 from J, leaving 17 bases between them. On this clonotype itself: The antigen remains unidentified.

Molecular-barcoded quantitative 5'-RACE produced these TCR beta libraries. In TCRdb, the 5' RACE reads were re-called with MiXCR into one record per CDR3 protein. The repertoire holds hundreds of thousands of distinct CDR3 sequences, approximately 12% seen once, with about 0.49% in the top ten. This TCR was sampled from a male donor with ankylosing spondylitis. The chain is built from TRBV20-1 and TRBJ1-5; no firm D call. The specimen sequenced was blood, either unsorted or a sorted T cell fraction (not recorded which). The CDR3 sequence is CSATSPLGLSNQPQHF. The DNA of the CDR3 is TGCAGTGCTACCTCCCCTCTAGGTCTCAGCAATCAGCCCCAGCATTTT.